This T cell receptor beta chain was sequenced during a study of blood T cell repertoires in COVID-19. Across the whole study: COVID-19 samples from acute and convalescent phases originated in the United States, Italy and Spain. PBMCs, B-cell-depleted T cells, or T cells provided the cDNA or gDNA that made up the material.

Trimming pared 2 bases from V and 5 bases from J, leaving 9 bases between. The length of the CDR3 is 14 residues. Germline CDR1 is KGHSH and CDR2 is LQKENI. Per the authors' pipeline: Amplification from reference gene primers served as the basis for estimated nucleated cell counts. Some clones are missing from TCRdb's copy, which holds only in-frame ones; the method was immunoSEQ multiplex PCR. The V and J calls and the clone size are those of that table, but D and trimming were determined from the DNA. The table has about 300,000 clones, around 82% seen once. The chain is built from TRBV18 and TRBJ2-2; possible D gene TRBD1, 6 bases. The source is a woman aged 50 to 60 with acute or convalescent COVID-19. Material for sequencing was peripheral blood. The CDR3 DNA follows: TGTGCCAGCTCACCAGCGACAGGAACCGGGGAGCTGTTTTTT. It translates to CASSPATGTGELFF.